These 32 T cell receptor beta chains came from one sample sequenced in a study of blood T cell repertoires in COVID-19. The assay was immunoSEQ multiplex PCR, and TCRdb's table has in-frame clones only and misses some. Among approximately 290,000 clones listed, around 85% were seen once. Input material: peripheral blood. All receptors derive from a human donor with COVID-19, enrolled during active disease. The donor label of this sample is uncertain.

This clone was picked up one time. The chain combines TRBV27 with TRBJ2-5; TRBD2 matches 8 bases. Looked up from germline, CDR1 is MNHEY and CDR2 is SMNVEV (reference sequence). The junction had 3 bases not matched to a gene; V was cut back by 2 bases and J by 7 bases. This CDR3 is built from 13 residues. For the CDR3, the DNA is TGTGCCAGCAGTTTAGCGGGGGGCCGGACCCAGTACTTC. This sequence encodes CASSLAGGRTQYF.

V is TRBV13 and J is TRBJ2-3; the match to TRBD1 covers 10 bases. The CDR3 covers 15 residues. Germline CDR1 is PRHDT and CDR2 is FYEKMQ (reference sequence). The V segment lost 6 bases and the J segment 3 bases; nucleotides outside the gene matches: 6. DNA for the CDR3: TGTGCCAGCAGTCCCGGGACAGGGGTGACAGATACGCAGTATTTT. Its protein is CASSPGTGVTDTQYF.

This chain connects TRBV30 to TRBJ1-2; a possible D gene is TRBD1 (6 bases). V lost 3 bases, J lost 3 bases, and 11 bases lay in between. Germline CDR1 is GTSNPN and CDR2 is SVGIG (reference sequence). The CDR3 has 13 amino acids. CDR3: CAWSVQGDYGYTF. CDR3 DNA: TGTGCCTGGAGCGTACAGGGTGACTATGGCTACACCTTC.

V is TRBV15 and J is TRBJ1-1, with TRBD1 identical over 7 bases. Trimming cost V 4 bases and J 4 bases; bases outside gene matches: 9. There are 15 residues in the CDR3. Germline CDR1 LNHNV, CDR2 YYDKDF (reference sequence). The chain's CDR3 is CATSKSLRGSTEAFF. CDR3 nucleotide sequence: TGTGCCACCAGCAAATCCCTCAGGGGGAGCACTGAAGCTTTCTTT.

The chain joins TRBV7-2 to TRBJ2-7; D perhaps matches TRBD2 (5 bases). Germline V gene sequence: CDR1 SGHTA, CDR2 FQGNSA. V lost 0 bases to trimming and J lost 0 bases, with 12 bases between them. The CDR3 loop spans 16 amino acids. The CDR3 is CASSLARLPLSYEQYF. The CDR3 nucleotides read TGTGCCAGCAGCTTAGCGCGACTACCCCTCTCCTACGAGCAGTACTTC.

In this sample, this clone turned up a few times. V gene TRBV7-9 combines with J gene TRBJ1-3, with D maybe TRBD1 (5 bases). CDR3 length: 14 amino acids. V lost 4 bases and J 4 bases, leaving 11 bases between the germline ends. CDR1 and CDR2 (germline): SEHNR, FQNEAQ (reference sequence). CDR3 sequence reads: CASSSTAIGNTIYF. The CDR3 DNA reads TGTGCCAGCAGCTCGACAGCGATCGGAAACACCATATATTTT.

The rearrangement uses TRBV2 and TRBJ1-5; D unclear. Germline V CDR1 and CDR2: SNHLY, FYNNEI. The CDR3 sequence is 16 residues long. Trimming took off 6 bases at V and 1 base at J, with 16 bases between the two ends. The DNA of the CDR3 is TGTGCCAGCAGCAGAGGCACCCTCGGCAGCAATCAGCCCCAGCATTTT. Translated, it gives CASSRGTLGSNQPQHF.

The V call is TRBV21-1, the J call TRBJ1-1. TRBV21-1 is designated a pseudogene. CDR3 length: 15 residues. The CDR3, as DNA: TGTGCCAGCGTCGGGGGGCGCAGAAGGAACACTGAAGCTTTCTTT. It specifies CASVGGRRRNTEAFF.

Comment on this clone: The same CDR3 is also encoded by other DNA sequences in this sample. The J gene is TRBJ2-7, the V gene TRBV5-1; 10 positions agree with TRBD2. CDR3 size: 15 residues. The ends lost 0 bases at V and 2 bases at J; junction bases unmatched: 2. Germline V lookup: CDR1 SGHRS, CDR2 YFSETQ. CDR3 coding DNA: TGCGCCAGCAGCTTGGGACTAGCGGGTACCTACGAGCAGTACTTC. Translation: CASSLGLAGTYEQYF. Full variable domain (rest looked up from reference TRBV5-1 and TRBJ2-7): KAGVTQTPRYLIKTRGQQVTLSCSPISGHRSVSWYQQTPGQGLQFLFEYFSETQRNKGNFPGRFSGRQFSNSRSEMNVSTLELGDSALYLCASSLGLAGTYEQYFGPGTRLTVT.

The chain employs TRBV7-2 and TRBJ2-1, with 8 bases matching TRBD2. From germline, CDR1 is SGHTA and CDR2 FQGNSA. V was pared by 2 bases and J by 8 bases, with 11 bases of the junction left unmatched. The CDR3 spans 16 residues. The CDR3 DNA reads TGTGCCAGCAGCTTATGGCGGGAGGAAGGGGGAGATGAGCAGTTCTTC. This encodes CASSLWREEGGDEQFF.

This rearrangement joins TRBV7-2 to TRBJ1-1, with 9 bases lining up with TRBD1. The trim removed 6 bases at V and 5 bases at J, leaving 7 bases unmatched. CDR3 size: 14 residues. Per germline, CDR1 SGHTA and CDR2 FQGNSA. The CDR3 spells CASRHRGRETEAFF. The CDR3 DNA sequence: TGTGCCAGCAGACACAGGGGGCGGGAAACTGAAGCTTTCTTT.

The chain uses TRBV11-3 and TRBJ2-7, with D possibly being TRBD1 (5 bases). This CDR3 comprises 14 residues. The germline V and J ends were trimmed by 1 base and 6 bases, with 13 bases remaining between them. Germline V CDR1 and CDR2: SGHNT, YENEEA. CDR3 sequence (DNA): TGTGCCAGCAGCTTAGGTGGGGCCTTCGGCGAGCAGTACTTC. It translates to CASSLGGAFGEQYF.

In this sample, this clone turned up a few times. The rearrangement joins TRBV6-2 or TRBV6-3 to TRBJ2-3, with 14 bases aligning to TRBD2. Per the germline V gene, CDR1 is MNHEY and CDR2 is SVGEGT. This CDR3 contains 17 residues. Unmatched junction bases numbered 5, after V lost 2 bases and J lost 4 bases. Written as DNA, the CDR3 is TGTGCCAGCAGTTACGATTCGGGACTAGCGGGAGCAGATACGCAGTATTTT. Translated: CASSYDSGLAGADTQYF.

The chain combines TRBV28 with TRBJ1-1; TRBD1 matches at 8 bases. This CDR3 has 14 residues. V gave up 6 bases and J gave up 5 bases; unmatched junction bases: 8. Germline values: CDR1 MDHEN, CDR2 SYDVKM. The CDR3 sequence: CASSQGALRTEAFF. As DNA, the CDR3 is TGTGCCAGCAGCCAGGGGGCTTTGAGAACTGAAGCTTTCTTT.

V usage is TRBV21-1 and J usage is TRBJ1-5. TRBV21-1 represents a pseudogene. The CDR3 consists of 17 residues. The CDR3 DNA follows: TGTGCCAGCAGCAAAGTTTCGTTAGTATTGAGCAATCAGCCCCAGCATTTT. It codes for CASSKVSLVLSNQPQHF.

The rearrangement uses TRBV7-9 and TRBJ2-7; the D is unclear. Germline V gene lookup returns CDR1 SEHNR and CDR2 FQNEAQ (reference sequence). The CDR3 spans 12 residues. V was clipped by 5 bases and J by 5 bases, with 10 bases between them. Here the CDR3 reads CASSNVRDEQYF. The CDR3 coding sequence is TGTGCCAGCAGCAACGTGAGAGACGAGCAGTACTTC.

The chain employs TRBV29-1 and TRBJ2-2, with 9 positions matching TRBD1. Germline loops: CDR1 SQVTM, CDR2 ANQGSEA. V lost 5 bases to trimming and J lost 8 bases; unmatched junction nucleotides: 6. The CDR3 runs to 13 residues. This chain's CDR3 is CSVTTGGAGELFF. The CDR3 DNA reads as TGCAGCGTTACTACAGGGGGCGCGGGGGAGCTGTTTTTT.

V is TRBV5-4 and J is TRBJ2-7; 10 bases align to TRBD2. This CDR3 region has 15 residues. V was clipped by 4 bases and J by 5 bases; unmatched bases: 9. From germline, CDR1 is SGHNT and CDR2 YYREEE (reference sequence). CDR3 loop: CASSLKAGGPHEQYF. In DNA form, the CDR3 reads TGTGCCAGCAGCCTCAAAGCGGGAGGGCCGCACGAGCAGTACTTC.

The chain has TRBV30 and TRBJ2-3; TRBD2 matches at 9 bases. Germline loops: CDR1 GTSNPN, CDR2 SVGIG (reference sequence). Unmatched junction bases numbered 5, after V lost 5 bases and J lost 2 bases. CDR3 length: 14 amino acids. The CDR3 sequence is CAWCPSGNTDTQYF. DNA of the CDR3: TGTGCCTGGTGTCCTAGCGGGAACACAGATACGCAGTATTTT.

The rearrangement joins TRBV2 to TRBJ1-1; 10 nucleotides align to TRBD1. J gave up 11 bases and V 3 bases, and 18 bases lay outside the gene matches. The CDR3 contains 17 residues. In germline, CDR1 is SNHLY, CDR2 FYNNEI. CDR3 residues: CASSEARRPGTGVGAFF. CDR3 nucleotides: TGTGCCAGCAGTGAGGCAAGACGTCCCGGGACAGGGGTCGGGGCTTTCTTT. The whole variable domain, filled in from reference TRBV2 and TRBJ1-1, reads EPEVTQTPSHQVTQMGQEVILRCVPISNHLYFYWYRQILGQKVEFLVSFYNNEISEKSEIFDDQFSVERPDGSNFTLKIRSTKLEDSAMYFCASSEARRPGTGVGAFFGQGTRLTVV.

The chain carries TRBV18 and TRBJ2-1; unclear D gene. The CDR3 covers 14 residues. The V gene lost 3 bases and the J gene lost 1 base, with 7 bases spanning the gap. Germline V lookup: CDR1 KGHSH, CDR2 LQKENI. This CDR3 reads CASSPAGSYNEQFF. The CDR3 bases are TGTGCCAGCTCACCCGCAGGATCCTACAATGAGCAGTTCTTC.

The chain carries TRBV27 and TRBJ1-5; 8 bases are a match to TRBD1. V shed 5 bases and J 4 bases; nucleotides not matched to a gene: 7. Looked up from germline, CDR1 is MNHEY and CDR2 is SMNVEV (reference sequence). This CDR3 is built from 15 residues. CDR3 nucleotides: TGTGCCAGCAGTAAAGACAGGGGTGGGAATCAGCCCCAGCATTTT. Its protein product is CASSKDRGGNQPQHF.

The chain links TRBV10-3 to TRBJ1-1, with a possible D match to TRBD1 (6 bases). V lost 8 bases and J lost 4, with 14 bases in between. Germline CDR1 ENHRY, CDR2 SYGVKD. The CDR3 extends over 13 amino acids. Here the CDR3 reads CAISGGAITEAFF. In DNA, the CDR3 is TGTGCCATCTCCGGGGGGGCGATCACTGAAGCTTTCTTT.

The CDR3 coding sequence is TGTGCCAGTAGTACCTGGGGGGACAGGGGGCCGAACACTGAAGCTTTCTTT. Translated, it gives CASSTWGDRGPNTEAFF. The chain employs TRBV19 and TRBJ1-1; 12 nucleotides align to TRBD1. There are 17 residues in the CDR3. V dropped 4 bases and J dropped 1; count of bases not matched to a gene: 7. From germline, CDR1 is LNHDA and CDR2 SQIVND (reference sequence).

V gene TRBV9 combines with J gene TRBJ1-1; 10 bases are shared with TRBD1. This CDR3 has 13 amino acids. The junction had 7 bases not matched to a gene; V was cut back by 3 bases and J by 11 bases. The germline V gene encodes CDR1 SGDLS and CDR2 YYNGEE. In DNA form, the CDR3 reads TGTGCCAGCAGCGCAGGGACAGGGGTGGGGGCTTTCTTT. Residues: CASSAGTGVGAFF.

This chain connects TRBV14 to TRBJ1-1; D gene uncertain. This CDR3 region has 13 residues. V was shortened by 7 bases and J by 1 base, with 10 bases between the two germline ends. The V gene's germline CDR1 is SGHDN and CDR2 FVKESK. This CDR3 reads CASTPTANTEAFF. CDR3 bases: TGTGCCAGCACCCCTACAGCGAACACTGAAGCTTTCTTT.

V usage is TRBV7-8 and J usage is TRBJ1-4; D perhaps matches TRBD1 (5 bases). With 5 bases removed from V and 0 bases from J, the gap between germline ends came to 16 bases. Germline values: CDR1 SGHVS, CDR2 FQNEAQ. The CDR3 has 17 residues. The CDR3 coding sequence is TGTGCCAGCAGCCAGGGCACAGCCTTTGCAACTAATGAAAAACTGTTTTTT. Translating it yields CASSQGTAFATNEKLFF.

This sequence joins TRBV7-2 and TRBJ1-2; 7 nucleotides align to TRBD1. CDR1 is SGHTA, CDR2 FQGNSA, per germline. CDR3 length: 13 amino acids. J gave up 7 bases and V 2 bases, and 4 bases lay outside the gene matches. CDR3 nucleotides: TGTGCCAGCAGCTTAAGGTCAGGGGGTGGCTACACCTTC. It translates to CASSLRSGGGYTF. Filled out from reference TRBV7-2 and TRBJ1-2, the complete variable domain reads GAGVSQSPSNKVTEKGKDVELRCDPISGHTALYWYRQSLGQGLEFLIYFQGNSAPDKSGLPSDRFSAERTGGSVSTLTIQRTQQEDSAVYLCASSLRSGGGYTFGSGTRLTVV.

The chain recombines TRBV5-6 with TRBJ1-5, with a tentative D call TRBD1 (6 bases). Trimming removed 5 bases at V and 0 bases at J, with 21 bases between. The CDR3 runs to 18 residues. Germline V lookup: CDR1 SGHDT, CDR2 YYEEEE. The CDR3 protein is CASSSTGYRGYSNQPQHF. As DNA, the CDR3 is TGTGCCAGCAGTTCGACAGGTTATAGAGGGTATAGCAATCAGCCCCAGCATTTT.

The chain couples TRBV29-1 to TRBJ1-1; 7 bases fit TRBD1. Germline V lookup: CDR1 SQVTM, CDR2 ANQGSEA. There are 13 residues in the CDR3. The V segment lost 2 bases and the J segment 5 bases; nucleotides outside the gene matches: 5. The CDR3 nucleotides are TGCAGCGTTGAATGGGCAGGGGGGACTGAAGCTTTCTTT. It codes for CSVEWAGGTEAFF.

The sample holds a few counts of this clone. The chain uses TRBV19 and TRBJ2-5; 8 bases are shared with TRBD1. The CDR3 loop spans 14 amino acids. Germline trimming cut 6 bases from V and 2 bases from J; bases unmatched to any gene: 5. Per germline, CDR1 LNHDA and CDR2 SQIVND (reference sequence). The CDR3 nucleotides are TGTGCCAGTAGGACGACAGGGGCTCAAGAGACCCAGTACTTC. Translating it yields CASRTTGAQETQYF. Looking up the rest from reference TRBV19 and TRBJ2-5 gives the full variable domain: DGGITQSPKYLFRKEGQNVTLSCEQNLNHDAMYWYRQDPGQGLRLIYYSQIVNDFQKGDIAEGYSVSREKKESFPLTVTSAQKNPTAFYLCASRTTGAQETQYFGPGTRLLVL.

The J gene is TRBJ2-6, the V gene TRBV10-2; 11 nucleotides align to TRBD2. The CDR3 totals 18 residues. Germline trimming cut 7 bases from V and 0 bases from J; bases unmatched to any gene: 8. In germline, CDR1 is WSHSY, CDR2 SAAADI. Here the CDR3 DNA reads TGCGCCAGCACCTTGACTAGCGGGACCCCCTCTGGGGCCAACGTCCTGACTTTC. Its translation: CASTLTSGTPSGANVLTF.